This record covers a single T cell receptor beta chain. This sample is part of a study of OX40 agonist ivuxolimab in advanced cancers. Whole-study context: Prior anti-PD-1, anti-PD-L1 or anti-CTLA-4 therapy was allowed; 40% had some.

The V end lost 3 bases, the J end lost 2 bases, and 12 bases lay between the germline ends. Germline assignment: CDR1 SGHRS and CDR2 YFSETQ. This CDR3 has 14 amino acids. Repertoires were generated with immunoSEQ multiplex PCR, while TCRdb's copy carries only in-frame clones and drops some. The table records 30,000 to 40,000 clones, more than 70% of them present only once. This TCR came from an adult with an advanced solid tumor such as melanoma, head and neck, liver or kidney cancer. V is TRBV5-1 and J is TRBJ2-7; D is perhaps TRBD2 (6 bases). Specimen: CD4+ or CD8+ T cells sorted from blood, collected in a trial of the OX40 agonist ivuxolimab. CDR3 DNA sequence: TGCGCCAGCAGCTGGGAGGATCGCACCTACGAGCAGTACTTC. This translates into CASSWEDRTYEQYF.